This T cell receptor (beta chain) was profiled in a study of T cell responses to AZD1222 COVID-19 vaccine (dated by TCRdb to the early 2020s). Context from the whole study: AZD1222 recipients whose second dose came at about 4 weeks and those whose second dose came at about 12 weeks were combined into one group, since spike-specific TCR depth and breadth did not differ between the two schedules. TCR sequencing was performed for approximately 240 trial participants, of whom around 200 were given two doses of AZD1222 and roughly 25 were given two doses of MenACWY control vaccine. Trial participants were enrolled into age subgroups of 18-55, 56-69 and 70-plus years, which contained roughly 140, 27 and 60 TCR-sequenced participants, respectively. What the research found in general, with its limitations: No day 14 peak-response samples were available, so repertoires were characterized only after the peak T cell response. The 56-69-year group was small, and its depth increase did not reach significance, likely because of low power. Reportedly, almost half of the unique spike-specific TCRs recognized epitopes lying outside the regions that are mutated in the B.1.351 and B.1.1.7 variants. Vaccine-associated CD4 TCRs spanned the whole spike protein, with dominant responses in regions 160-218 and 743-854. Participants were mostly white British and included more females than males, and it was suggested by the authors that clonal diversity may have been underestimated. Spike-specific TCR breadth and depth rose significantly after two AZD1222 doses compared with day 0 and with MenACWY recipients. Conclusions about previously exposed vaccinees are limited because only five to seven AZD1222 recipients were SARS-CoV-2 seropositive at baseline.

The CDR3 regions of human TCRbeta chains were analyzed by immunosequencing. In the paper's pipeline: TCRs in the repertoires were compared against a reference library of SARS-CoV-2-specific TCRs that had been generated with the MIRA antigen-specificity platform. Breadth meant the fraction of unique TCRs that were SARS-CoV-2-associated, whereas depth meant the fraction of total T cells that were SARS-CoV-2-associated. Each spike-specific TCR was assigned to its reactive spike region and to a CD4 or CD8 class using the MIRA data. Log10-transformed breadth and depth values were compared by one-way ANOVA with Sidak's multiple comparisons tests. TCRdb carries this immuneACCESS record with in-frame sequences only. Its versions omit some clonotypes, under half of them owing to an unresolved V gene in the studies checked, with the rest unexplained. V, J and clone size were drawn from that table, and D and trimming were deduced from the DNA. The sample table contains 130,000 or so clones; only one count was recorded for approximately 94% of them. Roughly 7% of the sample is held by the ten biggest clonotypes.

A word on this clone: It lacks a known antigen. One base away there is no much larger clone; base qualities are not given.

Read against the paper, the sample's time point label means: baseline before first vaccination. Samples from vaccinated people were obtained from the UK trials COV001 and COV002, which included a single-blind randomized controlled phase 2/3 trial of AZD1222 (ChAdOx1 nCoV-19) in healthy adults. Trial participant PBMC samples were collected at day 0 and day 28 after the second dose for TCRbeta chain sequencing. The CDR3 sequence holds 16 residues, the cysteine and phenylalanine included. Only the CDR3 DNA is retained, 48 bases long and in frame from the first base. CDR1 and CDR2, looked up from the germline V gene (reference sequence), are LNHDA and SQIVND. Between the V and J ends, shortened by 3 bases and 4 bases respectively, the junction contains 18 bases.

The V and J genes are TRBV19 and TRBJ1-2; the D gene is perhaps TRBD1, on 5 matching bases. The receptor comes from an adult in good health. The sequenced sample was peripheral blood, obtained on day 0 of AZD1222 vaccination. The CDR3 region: CASSIEGQGITYGYTF. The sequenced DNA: TGTGCCAGTAGTATTGAAGGGCAGGGTATTACCTATGGCTACACCTTC.